This is a list of T cell receptor beta chains from one sample in a study of CD8 T cells in Susac syndrome. MiXCR, applied by TCRdb to the immunoSEQ multiplex PCR reads, yields one record per CDR3 protein. This sample has 77,000 or so distinct CDR3 sequences, with about 93% found just once. The sequenced sample was CD4+ T cells from PBMCs. These receptor sequences come from a human donor with Susac syndrome. CDR3s include the opening cysteine and the closing phenylalanine or tryptophan. The D gene is left open where the match is weak. Size values are once, few and many counts, or a class for expanded clones, and some rows have none.

v_call: TRBV28; clone_size: -; j_call: TRBJ2-7; d_call: TRBD2; cdr3_nt: TGTGCCAGCAGCCTGGGGGGGGTTTTGTCCTACGAGCAGTACTTC; cdr3_aa: CASSLGGVLSYEQYF
v_call: TRBV6-2/TRBV6-3; clone_size: -; j_call: TRBJ2-3; d_call: TRBD2; cdr3_nt: TGTGCCAGCAGTTGGACTAGCGGGAGCACAGATACGCAGTATTTT; cdr3_aa: CASSWTSGSTDTQYF
v_call: TRBV5-1; clone_size: -; j_call: TRBJ1-2; d_call: TRBD1; cdr3_nt: TGCGCCAGCAGCTTACAGGGGAACTATGGCTACACCTTC; cdr3_aa: CASSLQGNYGYTF
v_call: TRBV7-2; clone_size: -; j_call: TRBJ2-7; d_call: -; cdr3_nt: TGTGCCAGCAGCTTAGGGTACGGTGGACGGACTTCCTACGAGCAGTACTTC; cdr3_aa: CASSLGYGGRTSYEQYF
v_call: TRBV4-3; clone_size: once; j_call: TRBJ2-2; d_call: -; cdr3_nt: TGCGCCAGCAGCCGAGGGAACCGGGAGCGCACCGGGGAGCTGTTTTTT; cdr3_aa: CASSRGNRERTGELFF
v_call: TRBV7-6; clone_size: -; j_call: TRBJ1-5; d_call: -; cdr3_nt: TGTGCCAGCAGCCTACAAGGGACAACGAGCAATCAGCCCCAGCATTTT; cdr3_aa: CASSLQGTTSNQPQHF
v_call: TRBV7-2; clone_size: -; j_call: TRBJ2-1; d_call: -; cdr3_nt: TGTGCCAGCAGCTTAGGTCTCACCGGGCTAAGAGGGAGTGAGCAGTTCTTC; cdr3_aa: CASSLGLTGLRGSEQFF
v_call: TRBV20-1; clone_size: -; j_call: TRBJ1-2; d_call: -; cdr3_nt: TGCAGTGCTAGAGATTGGGGGGGCCTAAGTGGCTACACCTTC; cdr3_aa: CSARDWGGLSGYTF
v_call: TRBV27; clone_size: -; j_call: TRBJ2-7; d_call: TRBD1; cdr3_nt: TGTGCCAGCAGTCCTCAGACAGGGATGAAAACCTACGAGCAGTACTTC; cdr3_aa: CASSPQTGMKTYEQYF
v_call: TRBV5-1; clone_size: once; j_call: TRBJ1-1; d_call: -; cdr3_nt: TGCGCCAGCAGCCTCGGGGCCGGGGATGAAGCTTTCTTT; cdr3_aa: CASSLGAGDEAFF
v_call: TRBV7-9; clone_size: -; j_call: TRBJ2-1; d_call: -; cdr3_nt: TGTGCCAGCAGCTTTGGGAGTCCCGGGGTAGCTAGCCATGAGCAGTTCTTC; cdr3_aa: CASSFGSPGVASHEQFF
v_call: TRBV5-1; clone_size: -; j_call: TRBJ2-1; d_call: TRBD1; cdr3_nt: TGCGCCAGCAGTCTTCCGGGACAGGGTCGCAATGAGCAGTTCTTC; cdr3_aa: CASSLPGQGRNEQFF
v_call: TRBV27; clone_size: -; j_call: TRBJ1-1; d_call: -; cdr3_nt: TGTGCCAGCACAGGATGGCAGGTTCCCTTCAGGGCTTTCTTT; cdr3_aa: CASTGWQVPFRAFF
v_call: TRBV5-1; clone_size: -; j_call: TRBJ2-1; d_call: TRBD2; cdr3_nt: TGCGCCAGCAGCTTGGTCCTAGCGGGGGGGACCTACAATGAGCAGTTCTTC; cdr3_aa: CASSLVLAGGTYNEQFF
v_call: TRBV7-2; clone_size: -; j_call: TRBJ1-2; d_call: -; cdr3_nt: TGTGCCAGCAGCCCAGTCTCCGGGGGCTACACCTTC; cdr3_aa: CASSPVSGGYTF
v_call: TRBV29-1; clone_size: -; j_call: TRBJ1-2; d_call: -; cdr3_nt: TGCAGCGTTGAACCCCTGGGGGGTTTCAACTATGGCTACACCTTC; cdr3_aa: CSVEPLGGFNYGYTF
v_call: TRBV19; clone_size: -; j_call: TRBJ2-1; d_call: -; cdr3_nt: TGTGCCAGTAGTTTGGACCTGAGCTCCTACAATGAGCAGTTCTTC; cdr3_aa: CASSLDLSSYNEQFF
v_call: TRBV28; clone_size: -; j_call: TRBJ2-2; d_call: -; cdr3_nt: TGTGCCAGCAGTCTGGCCGCCGGGGAGCTGTTTTTT; cdr3_aa: CASSLAAGELFF
v_call: TRBV20-1; clone_size: once; j_call: TRBJ2-2; d_call: -; cdr3_nt: TGCAGTGCCACTCGAGGGGGAGGGCGGACCGGGGAGCTGTTTTTT; cdr3_aa: CSATRGGGRTGELFF
v_call: TRBV5-1; clone_size: -; j_call: TRBJ2-5; d_call: -; cdr3_nt: TGCGCCAGCAGCTTCCAGGCCGGACAAGAGACCCAGTACTTC; cdr3_aa: CASSFQAGQETQYF
v_call: TRBV15; clone_size: -; j_call: TRBJ1-5; d_call: -; cdr3_nt: TGTGCCACCAGCAGCGCGGCAGGGGTACAGCCCCAGCATTTT; cdr3_aa: CATSSAAGVQPQHF
v_call: TRBV20-1; clone_size: -; j_call: TRBJ2-1; d_call: TRBD2; cdr3_nt: TGCAGTGCCCGAGACACTAGCGGGGGGCGCTACAATGAGCAGTTCTTC; cdr3_aa: CSARDTSGGRYNEQFF
v_call: TRBV28; clone_size: -; j_call: TRBJ2-7; d_call: -; cdr3_nt: TGTGCCAGCAGGCTAGGGCAACCCTCCTACGAGCAGTACTTC; cdr3_aa: CASRLGQPSYEQYF
v_call: TRBV3-1; clone_size: -; j_call: TRBJ2-1; d_call: -; cdr3_nt: TGTGCCAGCAGCCAGGGGACCTTAGGGTCTGAGCAGTTCTTC; cdr3_aa: CASSQGTLGSEQFF
v_call: TRBV7-9; clone_size: -; j_call: TRBJ2-1; d_call: TRBD1; cdr3_nt: TGTGCCAGCAGCTTGGGGACAGGCCCTTGGTCCTCCAAGTTCTTC; cdr3_aa: CASSLGTGPWSSKFF
v_call: TRBV7-3; clone_size: -; j_call: TRBJ2-1; d_call: TRBD2; cdr3_nt: TGTGCCAGCAGCTTAAGTTGGATAGCGGGAGACGATGAGCAGTTCTTC; cdr3_aa: CASSLSWIAGDDEQFF
v_call: TRBV27; clone_size: -; j_call: TRBJ2-2; d_call: TRBD2; cdr3_nt: TGTGCCAGCGGCGGGAGCGGGATGGGGTACACCGGGGAGCTGTTTTTT; cdr3_aa: CASGGSGMGYTGELFF
v_call: TRBV7-9; clone_size: -; j_call: TRBJ2-7; d_call: TRBD1; cdr3_nt: TGTGCCAGCAGCCCCCGGACAGGGAGCACATACGAGCAGTACTTC; cdr3_aa: CASSPRTGSTYEQYF
v_call: TRBV20-1; clone_size: -; j_call: TRBJ2-3; d_call: TRBD2; cdr3_nt: TGCAGTGCTAGCATGCTAGCGGGTACAGATACGCAGTATTTT; cdr3_aa: CSASMLAGTDTQYF
v_call: TRBV5-4; clone_size: -; j_call: TRBJ1-4; d_call: -; cdr3_nt: TGTGCCAGCAGCACCAGGGGCGAAAAACTGTTTTTT; cdr3_aa: CASSTRGEKLFF
v_call: TRBV28; clone_size: -; j_call: TRBJ2-2; d_call: -; cdr3_nt: TGTGCCAGCAGTTCTCCAAGGGGGACCGCGGGAGGGGAGCTGTTTTTT; cdr3_aa: CASSSPRGTAGGELFF
v_call: TRBV3-1; clone_size: -; j_call: TRBJ2-1; d_call: TRBD2; cdr3_nt: TGTGCCAGCACTCGCAGCGGGAGTTTAAATGAGCAGTTCTTC; cdr3_aa: CASTRSGSLNEQFF
v_call: TRBV5-4; clone_size: -; j_call: TRBJ1-1; d_call: -; cdr3_nt: TGTGCCAGCAGCTCCCGCGGGTACAGAGACACTGAAGCTTTCTTT; cdr3_aa: CASSSRGYRDTEAFF
v_call: TRBV6-1; clone_size: -; j_call: TRBJ2-2; d_call: TRBD2; cdr3_nt: TGTGCCAGCAGTCGAGGAGGACTAGGGGACACCGGGGAGCTGTTTTTT; cdr3_aa: CASSRGGLGDTGELFF
v_call: TRBV5-1; clone_size: -; j_call: TRBJ2-2; d_call: -; cdr3_nt: TGCGCCAGCAGCGTGGAGCGTGGGGGCATTACCGGGGAGCTGTTTTTT; cdr3_aa: CASSVERGGITGELFF
v_call: TRBV19; clone_size: -; j_call: TRBJ2-7; d_call: -; cdr3_nt: TGTGCCAGTAGCCAGCAAACGGGCGAGCAGTACTTC; cdr3_aa: CASSQQTGEQYF
v_call: TRBV6-1; clone_size: -; j_call: TRBJ2-3; d_call: TRBD2; cdr3_nt: TGTGCCAGCAGTGTCTTAGCGGGGTCTAGCACAGATACGCAGTATTTT; cdr3_aa: CASSVLAGSSTDTQYF
v_call: TRBV18; clone_size: -; j_call: TRBJ1-5; d_call: TRBD1; cdr3_nt: TGTGCCAGCTCACCACAACAGGGGGTAGGACAGCCCCAGCATTTT; cdr3_aa: CASSPQQGVGQPQHF
v_call: TRBV19; clone_size: -; j_call: TRBJ2-1; d_call: TRBD1; cdr3_nt: TGTGCCAGTAGTGGAAGGGACAGGGCCTACAATGAGCAGTTCTTC; cdr3_aa: CASSGRDRAYNEQFF
v_call: TRBV18; clone_size: -; j_call: TRBJ2-7; d_call: TRBD1; cdr3_nt: TGTGCCAGCTCAGGATATTTTCAGCGACAGGGGACCTACGAGCAGTACTTC; cdr3_aa: CASSGYFQRQGTYEQYF
v_call: TRBV19; clone_size: once; j_call: TRBJ2-3; d_call: -; cdr3_nt: TGTGCCAGTAGTATGCAACATGGTTACAGCTCTAGCACAGATACGCAGTATTTT; cdr3_aa: CASSMQHGYSSSTDTQYF
v_call: TRBV11-2; clone_size: -; j_call: TRBJ2-1; d_call: -; cdr3_nt: TGTGCCAGCAGGCCTCTCTCGGGGGCGAGTTACAATGAGCAGTTCTTC; cdr3_aa: CASRPLSGASYNEQFF
v_call: TRBV20-1; clone_size: -; j_call: TRBJ2-3; d_call: -; cdr3_nt: TGCAGTGACAAGAGAGGAGGGCCTCGGTCGTTAGGGCAGTATTTT; cdr3_aa: CSDKRGGPRSLGQYF
v_call: TRBV6-2/TRBV6-3; clone_size: few; j_call: TRBJ2-3; d_call: -; cdr3_nt: TGTGCCAGCAGTTTCAGCGGGCCCACAGATACGCAGTATTTT; cdr3_aa: CASSFSGPTDTQYF
v_call: TRBV6-5; clone_size: -; j_call: TRBJ1-5; d_call: TRBD1; cdr3_nt: TGTGCCAGCAGTTCAGACAGGGGACGGGGGAGCAATCAGCCCCAGCATTTT; cdr3_aa: CASSSDRGRGSNQPQHF
v_call: TRBV21-1; clone_size: -; j_call: TRBJ1-3; d_call: -; cdr3_nt: TGTGCCAGCAGCAAACGGGGACAGCGTTGCTCTGGAAACACCATATATTTT; cdr3_aa: CASSKRGQRCSGNTIYF
v_call: TRBV5-1; clone_size: -; j_call: TRBJ2-5; d_call: TRBD1; cdr3_nt: TGCGCCAGCAGCTTGGCGGGACAGGGACCCCAAGAGACCCAGTACTTC; cdr3_aa: CASSLAGQGPQETQYF
v_call: TRBV5-8; clone_size: -; j_call: TRBJ1-2; d_call: TRBD1; cdr3_nt: TGTGCCAGCAGCCCGAGGACAGGGATAAGGGGTTCCTATGGCTACACCTTC; cdr3_aa: CASSPRTGIRGSYGYTF
v_call: TRBV6-5; clone_size: -; j_call: TRBJ2-5; d_call: TRBD2; cdr3_nt: TGTGCCAGCAGTTACTCCCGGGGGGTCCAGGAGACCCAGTACTTC; cdr3_aa: CASSYSRGVQETQYF
v_call: TRBV6-1; clone_size: -; j_call: TRBJ2-5; d_call: -; cdr3_nt: TGTGCCAGCAGTGAAGGGGGGGCTGTGGAGACCCAGTACTTC; cdr3_aa: CASSEGGAVETQYF
v_call: TRBV6-5; clone_size: -; j_call: TRBJ2-7; d_call: TRBD1; cdr3_nt: TGTGCCAGCAGTACTAGGGACAGGGGCTCCTACGAGCAGTACTTC; cdr3_aa: CASSTRDRGSYEQYF
v_call: TRBV5-5; clone_size: -; j_call: TRBJ1-2; d_call: -; cdr3_nt: TGTGCCAGCAGCCCGGACGGTAACTATGGCTACACCTTC; cdr3_aa: CASSPDGNYGYTF
v_call: TRBV6-2/TRBV6-3; clone_size: -; j_call: TRBJ2-1; d_call: TRBD2; cdr3_nt: TGTGCCAGCAGTTACCGCGGGGGGCTAGCGGTCTCCTCTTCCTACAATGAGCAGTTCTTC; cdr3_aa: CASSYRGGLAVSSSYNEQFF
v_call: TRBV7-2; clone_size: -; j_call: TRBJ2-7; d_call: -; cdr3_nt: TGTGCCAGCAGCTTAGCGGCGGCAGAAGAATACGAGCAGTACTTC; cdr3_aa: CASSLAAAEEYEQYF
v_call: TRBV7-2; clone_size: -; j_call: TRBJ2-2; d_call: -; cdr3_nt: TGTGCCAGCAGCTCCCTTGTATCGAACACCGGGGAGCTGTTTTTT; cdr3_aa: CASSSLVSNTGELFF